This entry lists 22 T cell receptor beta chains sequenced from one sample in a study of cytomegalovirus exposure and HLA in healthy donors. PCR used 60 Vbeta primers and 13 Jbeta primers. Profiling relied on immunoSEQ multiplex PCR, and the TCRdb table lists in-frame clones only, not all of them. The sample carries hundreds of thousands of clones, more than 60% recorded once. The sequenced sample was PBMCs. These receptors were obtained from a woman aged 55-69 years in good health and CMV-seropositive.

The chain has TRBV5-4 and TRBJ2-7; 8 bases are shared with TRBD2. This CDR3 has 14 amino acids. The germline V gene has CDR1 SGHNT and CDR2 YYREEE (reference sequence). With 4 bases clipped from V and 3 bases from J, the junction kept 6 bases outside the gene matches. The CDR3: CASSEGLAGYEQYF. The CDR3 DNA is TGTGCCAGCAGCGAGGGGCTAGCGGGCTACGAGCAGTACTTC.

The table lists this clone with a few counts. The chain couples TRBV2 to TRBJ2-5; D is perhaps TRBD2 (6 bases). The ends were cut back, 4 bases at V and 5 bases at J, with 8 bases in the middle. CDR3 size: 12 residues. Germline V CDR1 and CDR2: SNHLY, FYNNEI. CDR3 protein: CASSGRGETQYF. The CDR3 DNA reads TGTGCCAGCAGTGGACGGGGGGAGACCCAGTACTTC. The full variable domain, rest sourced from reference TRBV2 and TRBJ2-5, is EPEVTQTPSHQVTQMGQEVILRCVPISNHLYFYWYRQILGQKVEFLVSFYNNEISEKSEIFDDQFSVERPDGSNFTLKIRSTKLEDSAMYFCASSGRGETQYFGPGTRLLVL.

This clone was observed once. The rearrangement links TRBV28 to TRBJ1-4; TRBD1 might be the D (6 bases). Germline CDR1 is MDHEN and CDR2 is SYDVKM. The CDR3 has 15 amino acids. Trimming removed 5 bases from V and 8 bases from J, with 18 bases in between. CDR3 bases: TGTGCCAGCAGTCCCTCTGGGACACTTGGGGAAAAACTGTTTTTT. It yields the protein CASSPSGTLGEKLFF.

The rearrangement uses TRBV5-8 and TRBJ2-1, with unresolved D. Germline CDR1 reads SGHTS; CDR2 reads YDEGEE. This CDR3 is 10 amino acids long. The V and J ends lost 2 bases and 9 bases respectively, with 3 bases between them. Written as DNA, the CDR3 is TGTGCCAGCAGCTTTAGTGAGCAGTTCTTC. It is translated as CASSFSEQFF.

This chain uses TRBV9 with TRBJ2-7; D perhaps matches TRBD1 (5 bases). The V end lost 4 bases, the J end lost 2 bases, and 10 bases lay between the germline ends. Germline V CDR1 and CDR2: SGDLS, YYNGEE. There are 13 residues in the CDR3. Written as DNA, the CDR3 is TGTGCCAGCAGCATCGGACATACCTACGAGCAGTACTTC. Its protein product is CASSIGHTYEQYF.

V usage is TRBV10-3 and J usage is TRBJ1-6; 9 bases line up with TRBD1. This CDR3 region has 15 residues. V shed 0 bases and J 6 bases; nucleotides not matched to a gene: 0. CDR1 is ENHRY, CDR2 SYGVKD, per germline. The CDR3 bases are TGTGCCATCAGTGAGTCGACAGGGGGTAATTCACCCCTCCACTTT. Protein product: CAISESTGGNSPLHF.

V and J are TRBV6-1 and TRBJ2-7; D unresolved. The CDR3 is 11 residues long. CDR1 and CDR2 (germline): MNHNS, SASEGT. The germline V and J ends were trimmed by 6 bases and 4 bases, with 7 bases remaining between them. For the CDR3, the DNA is TGTGCCAGCAGCCGGTATTACGAGCAGTACTTC. This codes for CASSRYYEQYF.

The rearrangement links TRBV11-2 to TRBJ1-5; no definite D call. In germline, CDR1 is SGHAT, CDR2 FQNNGV. The CDR3 has 15 amino acids. Trimming took off 0 bases at V and 0 bases at J, with 6 bases between the two ends. The CDR3 DNA reads as TGTGCCAGCAGCTTAGAACAGAATAGCAATCAGCCCCAGCATTTT. This gives the protein CASSLEQNSNQPQHF.

Of note for this clone: At the DNA level, this CDR3 is encoded by other sequences in the same sample as well. This chain joins TRBV30 and TRBJ2-1; D is unresolved. Between the trimmed V and J ends, which lost 0 bases and 4 bases, there was a span of 4 bases. There are 12 residues in the CDR3. Germline CDR1 GTSNPN, CDR2 SVGIG (reference sequence). The CDR3 spells CAWSVRYNEQFF. Written as DNA, the CDR3 is TGTGCCTGGAGTGTACGGTACAATGAGCAGTTCTTC.

The J gene is TRBJ1-2, the V gene TRBV27, with TRBD1 identical over 8 bases. This CDR3 is 13 amino acids long. Germline V gene lookup returns CDR1 MNHEY and CDR2 SMNVEV (reference sequence). V shed 3 bases and J 4 bases; nucleotides not matched to a gene: 1. The CDR3 DNA reads as TGTGCCAGCAGTTTCGGACAGGGCTATGGCTACACCTTC. Translating it yields CASSFGQGYGYTF.

V gene TRBV7-8 combines with J gene TRBJ2-1, with TRBD2 as a possible D gene (5 bases). Trimming left V 1 base short and J 9 bases short, with 16 bases between. Germline-derived CDR1 and CDR2 are SGHVS and FQNEAQ. The CDR3 runs to 15 residues. CDR3: CASSLDGLAPSEQFF. In DNA, the CDR3 is TGTGCCAGCAGCTTAGATGGTCTAGCTCCCAGTGAGCAGTTCTTC. Variable domain in full (rest from reference TRBV7-8 and TRBJ2-1): GAGVSQSPRYKVAKRGQDVALRCDPISGHVSLFWYQQALGQGPEFLTYFQNEAQLDKSGLPSDRFFAERPEGSVSTLKIQRTQQEDSAVYLCASSLDGLAPSEQFFGPGTRLTVL.

The chain links TRBV18 to TRBJ1-1, with 9 nucleotides matching TRBD1. Trimming at V came to 2 bases and at J to 3 bases, leaving 4 bases not matched to a gene. The CDR3 consists of 15 residues. Germline V CDR1 and CDR2: KGHSH, LQKENI. Here the CDR3 reads CASSPAGQGYTEAFF. The CDR3 DNA sequence: TGTGCCAGCTCACCAGCCGGACAGGGGTACACTGAAGCTTTCTTT. The entire variable domain, with the rest obtained from reference TRBV18 and TRBJ1-1, is as follows: NAGVMQNPRHLVRRRGQEARLRCSPMKGHSHVYWYRQLPEEGLKFMVYLQKENIIDESGMPKERFSAEFPKEGPSILRIQQVVRGDSAAYFCASSPAGQGYTEAFFGQGTRLTVV.

This chain joins TRBV5-1 and TRBJ2-3; the match to TRBD2 covers 10 bases. The germline V gene has CDR1 SGHRS and CDR2 YFSETQ. The CDR3 is 15 amino acids. V dropped 2 bases and J dropped 4; count of bases not matched to a gene: 4. The CDR3 protein is CASSLIGTSADTQYF. The CDR3 DNA reads as TGCGCCAGCAGCTTAATTGGGACTAGCGCAGATACGCAGTATTTT.

This chain links TRBV5-1 with TRBJ1-1; 9 bases match TRBD1. With 9 bases clipped from V and 5 bases from J, the junction kept 14 bases outside the gene matches. Germline V CDR1 and CDR2: SGHRS, YFSETQ. There are 15 residues in the CDR3. In DNA form, the CDR3 reads TGCGCCACCCGGCGACAGGGGGTGGGTGGGACTGAAGCTTTCTTT. Its protein product is CATRRQGVGGTEAFF.

This clone was detected once. The chain has TRBV2 and TRBJ2-3; TRBD2 aligns across 7 bases. V dropped 0 bases and J dropped 7; count of bases not matched to a gene: 4. CDR3 length equals 14 residues. Germline CDR1 reads SNHLY; CDR2 reads FYNNEI. DNA for the CDR3: TGTGCCAGCAGTGAAGCGCGGGGGTTCAATACGCAGTATTTT. Translating it yields CASSEARGFNTQYF.

This clone was found once. J is TRBJ1-5 and V is TRBV6-5; D gene unclear. V was shortened by 0 bases and J by 3 bases, with 6 bases between the two germline ends. CDR3 length equals 14 residues. Germline V CDR1 and CDR2: MNHEY, SVGAGI. The CDR3 loop reads CASSYSRFNQPQHF. The CDR3 DNA reads TGTGCCAGCAGTTACTCGAGGTTCAATCAGCCCCAGCATTTT.

The rearrangement uses TRBV5-5 and TRBJ2-3; tentatively, D is TRBD1 (5 bases). Trimming pared 4 bases from V and 1 base from J, leaving 10 bases between. CDR1 is SGHKS, CDR2 YYEKEE, per germline (reference sequence). The CDR3 runs 14 residues. The CDR3 reads CASSRLGGTDTQYF. The CDR3 coding sequence is TGTGCCAGCAGCCGCCTAGGGGGCACAGATACGCAGTATTTT.

This CDR3 is CASSLGTGEAGELFF. DNA for the CDR3: TGCGCCAGCAGCCTTGGGACAGGGGAGGCCGGGGAGCTGTTTTTT. The rearrangement links TRBV4-3 to TRBJ2-2, with 10 bases fitting TRBD1. The V and J ends lost 4 bases and 6 bases, in that order; junction bases with no gene match: 5. Germline V lookup: CDR1 LGHNA, CDR2 YSLEER. CDR3 size: 15 residues.

V gene TRBV30 combines with J gene TRBJ2-1; the match to TRBD2 covers 10 bases. Germline lookup yields CDR1 GTSNPN and CDR2 SVGIG (reference sequence). The CDR3 is made up of 14 amino acids. The J segment lost 4 bases and the V segment lost 1 base, leaving 1 base of the junction unmatched. CDR3: CAWSGTSGYNEQFF. CDR3 nucleotides: TGTGCCTGGAGTGGGACTAGCGGATACAATGAGCAGTTCTTC.

The CDR3 reads CASSSRPRQGAVVSIFNEQFF. Written as DNA, the CDR3 is TGTGCCAGCAGCTCCAGGCCGAGACAGGGGGCTGTAGTCTCCATCTTCAATGAGCAGTTCTTC. The V and J genes are TRBV7-3 and TRBJ2-1, with TRBD1 identical over 10 bases. Per germline, CDR1 SGHTA and CDR2 FQGTGA. The CDR3 totals 21 residues. The V segment lost 4 bases and the J segment 6 bases; nucleotides outside the gene matches: 24.

This chain links TRBV28 with TRBJ1-2, with D possibly being TRBD1 (6 bases). From germline, CDR1 is MDHEN and CDR2 SYDVKM. The CDR3 length is 13 residues. The V end lost 8 bases, the J end lost 2 bases, and 12 bases lay between the germline ends. Written as DNA, the CDR3 is TGTGCCAGCGCCGGGACACCCAACTATGGCTACACCTTC. It is translated as CASAGTPNYGYTF.

The J gene is TRBJ1-5, the V gene TRBV19, with unresolved D. V dropped 1 base and J dropped 1 base, with 20 bases sitting between them. The CDR3 contains 19 residues. CDR1 is LNHDA, CDR2 SQIVND, per germline (reference sequence). In DNA, the CDR3 is TGTGCCAGTAGTATAGCCCGTAGTCAAGGTCACGGGAGCAATCAGCCCCAGCATTTT. Residues: CASSIARSQGHGSNQPQHF.